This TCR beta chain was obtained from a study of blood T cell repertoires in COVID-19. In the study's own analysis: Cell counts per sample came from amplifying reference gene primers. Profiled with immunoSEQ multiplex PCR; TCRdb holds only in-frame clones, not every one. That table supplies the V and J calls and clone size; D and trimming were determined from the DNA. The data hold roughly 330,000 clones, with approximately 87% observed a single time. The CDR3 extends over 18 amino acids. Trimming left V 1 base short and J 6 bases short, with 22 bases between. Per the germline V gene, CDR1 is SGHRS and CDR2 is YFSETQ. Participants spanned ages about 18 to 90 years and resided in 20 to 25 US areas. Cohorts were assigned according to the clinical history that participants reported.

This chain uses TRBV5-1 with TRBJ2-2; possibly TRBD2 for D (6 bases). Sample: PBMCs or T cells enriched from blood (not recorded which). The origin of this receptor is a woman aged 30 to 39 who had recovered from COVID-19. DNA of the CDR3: TGCGCCAGCAGCTTGACGCGGACTACTGGGTACGGGGCCGGGGAGCTGTTTTTT. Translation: CASSLTRTTGYGAGELFF.